Listed below are T cell receptor beta chains from one sample, sequenced in a study of T cell responses to AZD1222 COVID-19 vaccine. Produced via immunoSEQ multiplex PCR; TCRdb's table is partial and in-frame only. There are 150,000 to 180,000 clones in the sample; roughly nine tenths occur only once, and roughly 7% lies in the top ten. Sequencing was performed on peripheral blood, taken after recovery from COVID-19. These receptors came from an adult who had recovered from COVID-19. Both conserved end residues are part of each CDR3. D genes are given only for firm matches. The size of a clone is reported for some rows only, either as once, few or many, or as a class for expanded clones.

>-|TRBD2|TRBJ2-7|TRBV6-2/TRBV6-3
TGTGCCAGCAGTTCCGAAGCTTTAGCGGGGCCTACCTACGAGCAGTACTTC
CASSSEALAGPTYEQYF
>few|TRBD2|TRBJ2-3|TRBV7-6
TGTGCCAGCAGCTTCCCTGGGACTAGCGGGGGGGTTGCAGATACGCAGTATTTT
CASSFPGTSGGVADTQYF
>once|-|TRBJ2-3|TRBV5-1
TGCGCCAGCAGCTGGGACCCAAGCACAGATACGCAGTATTTT
CASSWDPSTDTQYF
>-|-|TRBJ1-5|TRBV5-1
TGCGCCAGCAGCTTGGAGGCAGGGCGCAATCAGCCCCAGCATTTT
CASSLEAGRNQPQHF
>-|-|TRBJ1-5|TRBV7-3
TGTGCCAGCAGCTTAACCGGGGACCAGCCCCAGCATTTT
CASSLTGDQPQHF
>once|TRBD2|TRBJ2-2|TRBV5-5
TGTGCCAGCAGCTTGGCTCTAGCTGGGACTAGCGTTACCGGGGAGCTGTTTTTT
CASSLALAGTSVTGELFF
>-|-|TRBJ1-2|TRBV6-6
TGTGCCAGCAGTTCGTCGACAGGCAACTATGGCTACACCTTC
CASSSSTGNYGYTF
>-|TRBD2|TRBJ2-1|TRBV11-3
TGTGCCAGCAGCTTAGCCCCCGGGGGGAATGAGCAGTTCTTC
CASSLAPGGNEQFF
>-|-|TRBJ2-7|TRBV29-1
TGCAGCGTTCTGGGGGTATTGGGCGAGCAGTACTTC
CSVLGVLGEQYF
>-|-|TRBJ2-7|TRBV5-4
TGTGCCAGCAGCCTACCCGAGGGAAAGTACGAGCAGTACTTC
CASSLPEGKYEQYF
>-|-|TRBJ1-1|TRBV28
TGTGCCAGCAAAGTTAACACTGAAGCTTTCTTT
CASKVNTEAFF
>-|-|TRBJ2-7|TRBV28
TGTGCCAGCTACCCCCGGGGGACCTACGAGCAGTACTTC
CASYPRGTYEQYF
>-|TRBD2|TRBJ2-1|TRBV12-5
TGTGCTAGTGGCTTGGGACTAGCGGGGGAGCAGTTCTTC
CASGLGLAGEQFF
>-|TRBD1|TRBJ1-2|TRBV7-9
TGTGCCAGCAGCTCTGCAGGGGGGGAACTCTATGGCTACACCTTC
CASSSAGGELYGYTF
>-|-|TRBJ2-2|TRBV7-9
TGTGCCAGCAACCGTGGCTCGAACACCGGGGAGCTGTTTTTT
CASNRGSNTGELFF
>-|-|TRBJ2-3|TRBV11-2
TGTGCCAGCAGCTTAGATCTGGTTAGCACCACAGATACGCAGTATTTT
CASSLDLVSTTDTQYF
>-|TRBD2|TRBJ2-5|TRBV27
TGTGCCAGCAGTTTGGGTAGCGGGAGGGGGGAGACCCAGTACTTC
CASSLGSGRGETQYF
>-|-|TRBJ2-5|TRBV18
TGTGCCAGCTCACCGCCGGAGGGGCAAGAGACCCAGTACTTC
CASSPPEGQETQYF
>-|-|TRBJ2-1|TRBV3-1/TRBV3-2
TGTGCCAGCAGCCTAGTGCCGGGAGCACATGAGCAGTTCTTC
CASSLVPGAHEQFF
>-|-|TRBJ2-5|TRBV4-1
TGCGCCAGCAGCCAAGATGGGCAGCCCCAAGAGACCCAGTACTTC
CASSQDGQPQETQYF
>-|TRBD1|TRBJ2-2|TRBV2
TGTGCCAGCAGTAGCGGGACAGGGGTTGGCACCGGGGAGCTGTTTTTT
CASSSGTGVGTGELFF
>-|-|TRBJ1-5|TRBV6-2/TRBV6-3
TGTGCCAGCAGTTACCGACGGGGGGGCGGCAATCAGCCCCAGCATTTT
CASSYRRGGGNQPQHF
>-|-|TRBJ2-1|TRBV9
TGTGCCAGCAGCGTAGACCCCCGGAACAATGAGCAGTTCTTC
CASSVDPRNNEQFF
>-|TRBD2|TRBJ2-7|TRBV5-1
TGCGCCAGCAGCCCCGGACTAGCGGGTAACTACGAGCAGTACTTC
CASSPGLAGNYEQYF
>-|-|TRBJ2-2|TRBV2
TGTGCCAGCAGGGGACCCGGGGAGCTGTTTTTT
CASRGPGELFF
>-|TRBD1|TRBJ2-5|TRBV7-2
TGTGCCAGCAGCTTATATCGACAGGGGGCTCCAGAGACCCAGTACTTC
CASSLYRQGAPETQYF
>once|-|TRBJ1-5|TRBV27
TGTGCCAGCAGTTTCCGGGGGAGGGGCAATCAGCCCCAGCATTTT
CASSFRGRGNQPQHF
>-|TRBD2|TRBJ2-1|TRBV6-1
TGTGCCAGCAGTGGGTTAGGACTAGCTGGGTACAATGAGCAGTTCTTC
CASSGLGLAGYNEQFF
>-|-|TRBJ1-1|TRBV18
TGTGCCAGCTCACCCTTGAACACTGAAGCTTTCTTT
CASSPLNTEAFF
>-|TRBD2|TRBJ2-3|TRBV3-1/TRBV3-2
TGTGCCAGCAGCCAACGGACTAGCGGCACAGATACGCAGTATTTT
CASSQRTSGTDTQYF
>-|-|TRBJ1-1|TRBV12-5
TGTGCTAGTGGTTTATTAGCAGGGGTGGCTTTCTTT
CASGLLAGVAFF
>-|TRBD1|TRBJ1-2|TRBV7-3
TGTGCCAGCAGCGTGACAGGGGGCGTGGACTATGGCTACACCTTC
CASSVTGGVDYGYTF
>-|TRBD1|TRBJ2-2|TRBV9
TGTGCCAGCAGCGTCGTGGACAGGGGTTGGGACGGGGAGCTGTTTTTT
CASSVVDRGWDGELFF
>-|-|TRBJ1-5|TRBV3-1/TRBV3-2
TGTGCCAGCAGCCAACAGTCAAATCAGCCCCAGCATTTT
CASSQQSNQPQHF
>-|-|TRBJ2-2|TRBV28
TGTGCCAGCACCAACAACCGTCGGGCCAGAGGTTCCGGGGAGCTGTTTTTT
CASTNNRRARGSGELFF
>-|TRBD2|TRBJ2-7|TRBV7-9
TGTGCCAGCAGCGCCTATAGCGGGAGTGATTACGAGCAGTACTTC
CASSAYSGSDYEQYF
>-|TRBD1|TRBJ1-2|TRBV7-2
TGTGCCAGCAGCCCAATAGACAGGGGGTATGGCTACACCTTC
CASSPIDRGYGYTF
>-|-|TRBJ1-6|TRBV14
TGTGCCAGCAGCCAGAACGAATACCTCCACTTT
CASSQNEYLHF
>-|-|TRBJ1-1|TRBV9
TGTGCCAGCAGCGTCGGTCACATGAACACTGAAGCTTTCTTT
CASSVGHMNTEAFF
>once|-|TRBJ2-7|TRBV6-7
TGTGCCAGCATGGACAGAACCTACGAGCAGTACTTC
CASMDRTYEQYF